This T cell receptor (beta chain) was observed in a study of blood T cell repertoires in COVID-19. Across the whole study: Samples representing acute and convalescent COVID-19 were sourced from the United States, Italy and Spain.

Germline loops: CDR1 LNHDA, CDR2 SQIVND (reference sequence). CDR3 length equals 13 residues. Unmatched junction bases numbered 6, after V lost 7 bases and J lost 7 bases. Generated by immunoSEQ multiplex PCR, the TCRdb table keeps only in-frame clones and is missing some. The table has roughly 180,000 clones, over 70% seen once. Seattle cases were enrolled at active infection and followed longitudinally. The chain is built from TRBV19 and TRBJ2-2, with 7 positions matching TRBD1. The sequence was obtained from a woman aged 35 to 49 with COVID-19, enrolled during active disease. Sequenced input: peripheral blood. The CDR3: CASKEGAGGELFF. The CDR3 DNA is TGTGCCAGTAAAGAGGGGGCCGGCGGGGAGCTGTTTTTT.